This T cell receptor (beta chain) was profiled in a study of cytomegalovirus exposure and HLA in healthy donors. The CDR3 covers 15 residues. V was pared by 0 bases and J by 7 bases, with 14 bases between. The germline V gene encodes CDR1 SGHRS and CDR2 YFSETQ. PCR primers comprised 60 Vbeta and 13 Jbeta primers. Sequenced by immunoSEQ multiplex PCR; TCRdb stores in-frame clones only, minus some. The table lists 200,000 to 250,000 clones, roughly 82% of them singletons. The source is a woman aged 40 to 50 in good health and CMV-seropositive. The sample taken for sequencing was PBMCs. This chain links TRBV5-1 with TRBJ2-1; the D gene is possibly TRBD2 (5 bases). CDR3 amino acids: CASSLAVRGGNEQFF. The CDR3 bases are TGCGCCAGCAGCTTGGCGGTTCGAGGCGGGAATGAGCAGTTCTTC.